Below, 17 T cell receptor beta chains from the same sample are listed, as sequenced in a study of T-cell memory formation after mild COVID-19 (dated by TCRdb to 2020 to 2023). The library was obtained by 5' RACE. Sequencing relied on an Illumina NovaSeq 6000. The public reads were quality trimmed at Q25 with fastp and then assembled into clones with MiXCR by TCRdb, keeping productive beta chains. Rows matching on CDR3 protein sequence are summarized as one entry with the most common DNA and genes. The sample table lists about 140,000 distinct CDR3 sequences, 11% to 15% of them with a count of one. The biggest ten clones account for about 27% of the sample. The source material was PBMCs or a T cell subset sorted from them (not recorded which). These receptors all come from an adult woman who had mild COVID-19 (a few samples of this study predate the infection). The sample titles of this study are shuffled in the database, so cell type and time point are left out; the donor was told from shared clones.

V gene TRBV10-3 combines with J gene TRBJ1-1; 8 positions agree with TRBD1. The CDR3 consists of 15 residues. Germline-derived CDR1 and CDR2 are ENHRY and SYGVKD. The V gene end was trimmed by 3 bases and the J gene end by 1 base; junction bases not matched to a gene: 4. CDR3 in DNA: TGTGCCATCAGTGACCACAGGGGGGAGAACACTGAAGCTTTCTTT. This sequence encodes CAISDHRGENTEAFF.

This chain connects TRBV4-1 to TRBJ2-1, with TRBD1 matching 8 bases. CDR1 is MGHRA and CDR2 is YSYEKL in the germline V gene. CDR3 size: 17 residues. V lost 0 bases, J lost 0 bases, and 4 bases stayed unmatched. CDR3 nucleotide sequence: TGCGCCAGCAGCCAAGATTGGGACAGGAGCTCCTACAATGAGCAGTTCTTC. It translates to CASSQDWDRSSYNEQFF.

The genes are TRBV12-3 or TRBV12-4 and TRBJ2-1; 16 nucleotides align to TRBD2. The J segment lost 4 bases and the V segment lost 4 bases, leaving 7 bases of the junction unmatched. The CDR3 runs to 18 residues. As DNA, the CDR3 is TGTGCCAGCAGTTCAGACGGGACTAGCGGGGGGGATTACAATGAGCAGTTCTTC. Its translation is CASSSDGTSGGDYNEQFF.

This clonotype has more than one count but fewer than ten. V and J are TRBV7-9 and TRBJ2-1; D remains ambiguous. There are 15 residues in the CDR3. In germline, CDR1 is SEHNR, CDR2 FQNEAQ (reference sequence). With 4 bases removed from V and 15 bases from J, the gap between germline ends came to 25 bases. The CDR3, as DNA: TGTGCCAGCAGCTCCAAATCGCCGAATAATGCTGTGGTGTTCTTC. Amino acids: CASSSKSPNNAVVFF.

The sample holds a few counts of this clonotype. This chain uses TRBV21-1 with TRBJ2-1; the table's D gene call, TRBD2, was not cross checked with the DNA. TRBV21-1 is tagged as a pseudogene. The CDR3 is 16 residues long. CDR3 nucleotides: TGTGCCAGCCGGGGGGGACTAGCGGGAGTATTGAATGAGCAGTTCTTC. It codes for CASRGGLAGVLNEQFF.

This chain joins TRBV7-9 and TRBJ1-2; TRBD1 matches at 7 bases. CDR3 size: 17 residues. CDR1 SEHNR and CDR2 FQNEAQ come from the germline V gene (reference sequence). Trimming took 1 base from V and 4 from J; bases not matched to a gene: 12. CDR3 protein: CASSLEIGGQDPYGYTF. DNA of the CDR3: TGTGCCAGCAGCTTAGAAATTGGCGGACAGGACCCCTATGGCTACACCTTC.

V gene TRBV18 combines with J gene TRBJ1-2; 8 bases align to TRBD1. CDR1 and CDR2 from the germline V gene are KGHSH and LQKENI. CDR3 length: 16 residues. Unmatched junction bases numbered 9, after V lost 5 bases and J lost 1 base. The CDR3 region has the DNA TGTGCCAGCTCATCCGGACAGGGATCCTTTAACTATGGCTACACCTTC. Translating gives CASSSGQGSFNYGYTF.

This clonotype has just a few counts. The genes are TRBV6-5 and TRBJ2-3, with TRBD2 identical over 9 bases. Trimming at V came to 6 bases and at J to 2 bases, leaving 9 bases not matched to a gene. Germline V gene sequence: CDR1 MNHEY, CDR2 SVGAGI. CDR3 size: 16 residues. The CDR3 sequence is CASSHGAGGPTDTQYF. As DNA, the CDR3 is TGTGCCAGCAGCCACGGGGCGGGGGGGCCCACAGATACGCAGTATTTT.

The J gene is TRBJ2-2, the V gene TRBV5-6; no reliable D call. Germline-derived CDR1 and CDR2 are SGHDT and YYEEEE. The CDR3 runs 12 residues. The V gene lost 3 bases and the J gene lost 6 bases, with 6 bases spanning the gap. DNA for the CDR3: TGTGCCAGCAGCTCTGGGTCCGGGGAGCTGTTTTTT. Its translation is CASSSGSGELFF.

This clonotype has more than one count but fewer than ten. The chain employs TRBV20-1 and TRBJ2-1; 8 nucleotides agree with TRBD2. V gave up 5 bases and J gave up 2 bases; unmatched junction bases: 5. The CDR3 consists of 14 residues. Germline lookup yields CDR1 DFQATT and CDR2 SNEGSKA (reference sequence). The CDR3 is CSADSGITYNEQFF. The CDR3 DNA follows: TGCAGTGCTGATAGCGGGATCACCTACAATGAGCAGTTCTTC.

This clonotype was detected a few times. The chain employs TRBV13 and TRBJ1-1; the D is unclear. Deletions cut 5 bases from V and 5 bases from J, with 21 bases between. Germline V gives CDR1 PRHDT, CDR2 FYEKMQ (reference sequence). The CDR3 is 16 residues long. This CDR3 is CASSPRAAVVGTEAFF. The CDR3 DNA reads TGTGCCAGCAGCCCACGGGCGGCGGTGGTTGGTACTGAAGCTTTCTTT. Complete variable domain (other parts from reference TRBV13 and TRBJ1-1): AAGVIQSPRHLIKEKRETATLKCYPIPRHDTVYWYQQGPGQDPQFLISFYEKMQSDKGSIPDRFSAQQFSDYHSELNMSSLELGDSALYFCASSPRAAVVGTEAFFGQGTRLTVV.

The chain links TRBV15 to TRBJ2-3; the match to TRBD2 covers 13 bases. Germline CDR1 LNHNV, CDR2 YYDKDF (reference sequence). The CDR3 loop spans 16 amino acids. V lost 6 bases to trimming and J lost 0 bases; unmatched junction nucleotides: 3. CDR3 coding DNA: TGTGCCACCAGGCGACTAGCGGGGGGCAGCACAGATACGCAGTATTTT. Translating it yields CATRRLAGGSTDTQYF.

This clonotype was picked up a small number of times. This chain uses TRBV19 with TRBJ2-2, with TRBD1 identical over 7 bases. CDR1 LNHDA and CDR2 SQIVND come from the germline V gene (reference sequence). J was trimmed by 6 bases and V by 5 bases; bases with no gene match: 12. The CDR3 sequence is 16 residues long. CDR3 nucleotides: TGTGCCAGTAGTCCCTTTTTCGGACAGGCCTCCGGGGAGCTGTTTTTT. Translation: CASSPFFGQASGELFF.

In its sample, this clonotype was seen a few times. The chain recombines TRBV7-3 with TRBJ2-5; 13 bases are shared with TRBD2. CDR3 length: 16 residues. The V gene's germline CDR1 is SGHTA and CDR2 FQGTGA. Trimming at V came to 5 bases and at J to 3 bases, leaving 6 bases not matched to a gene. CDR3 nucleotide sequence: TGTGCCAGCAGCCCCGAAGGACTAGCGGGGGAAGAGACCCAGTACTTC. Residues: CASSPEGLAGEETQYF.

This clonotype was seen a few times. The chain is built from TRBV27 and TRBJ2-3; D may be TRBD1 or TRBD2 (6 bases each). From germline, CDR1 is MNHEY and CDR2 SMNVEV (reference sequence). The V and J ends lost 2 bases and 4 bases respectively, with 7 bases between them. This CDR3 is 13 amino acids long. The DNA for the CDR3 is TGTGCCAGCAGTTTAGGGGGGCCAGATACGCAGTATTTT. The encoded protein is CASSLGGPDTQYF.

This chain connects TRBV12-3 or TRBV12-4 to TRBJ1-2, with no clear D. V was cut by 8 bases and J by 3 bases, with 19 bases left in between. The CDR3 runs 15 residues. The CDR3 sequence is CASHRPQGTDYGYTF. Here the CDR3 DNA reads TGTGCCAGCCACCGTCCCCAAGGCACCGACTATGGCTACACCTTC.

The table lists this clonotype with a count of one. The rearrangement uses TRBV12-3 or TRBV12-4 and TRBJ2-3; 11 positions agree with TRBD2. This CDR3 comprises 16 residues. Trimming took 5 bases from V and 3 from J; bases not matched to a gene: 7. CDR3 sequence (DNA): TGTGCCAGCAGTCAAATACTAGCGGGGGATACAGATACGCAGTATTTT. Protein: CASSQILAGDTDTQYF.